One sample yielded the 30 T cell receptor beta chains listed below, sequenced in a study of cytomegalovirus exposure and HLA in healthy donors. Researchers ran the PCR with 60 Vbeta and 13 Jbeta primers. Sequencing was performed with immunoSEQ multiplex PCR; in TCRdb, only in-frame clones are kept and a portion is missing. The repertoire has about 150,000 clones, approximately 78% of them found once; the top ten carry more than 1.3%. Sequencing used PBMCs. All receptors come from a male donor in good health and CMV-seronegative.

The CDR3 region is CASTTGAGEQYF. CDR3 nucleotides: TGTGCCAGCACCACAGGGGCAGGAGAGCAGTACTTC. The chain links TRBV7-6 to TRBJ2-7; 7 nucleotides match TRBD1. V gave up 7 bases and J gave up 7 bases; unmatched junction bases: 7. Germline CDR1 is SGHVS and CDR2 is FNYEAQ. The CDR3 contains 12 residues.

This chain uses TRBV5-1 with TRBJ2-5, with 8 bases identical to TRBD2. Per germline, CDR1 SGHRS and CDR2 YFSETQ. With V trimmed by 5 bases and J by 3 bases, 9 bases remained unmatched. CDR3 length: 15 amino acids. The CDR3 nucleotides are TGCGCCAGCAGTTATCTTAGCGGGACTGAAGAGACCCAGTACTTC. Encoded protein: CASSYLSGTEETQYF. The full variable domain, rest sourced from reference TRBV5-1 and TRBJ2-5, is KAGVTQTPRYLIKTRGQQVTLSCSPISGHRSVSWYQQTPGQGLQFLFEYFSETQRNKGNFPGRFSGRQFSNSRSEMNVSTLELGDSALYLCASSYLSGTEETQYFGPGTRLLVL.

The chain employs TRBV19 and TRBJ1-5, with 7 bases identical to TRBD1. The J segment lost 4 bases and the V segment lost 6 bases, leaving 0 bases of the junction unmatched. CDR1 is LNHDA, CDR2 SQIVND, per germline (reference sequence). This CDR3 region has 12 residues. The CDR3 nucleotides read TGTGCCAGTAGGGGACAGAATCAGCCCCAGCATTTT. Translating it yields CASRGQNQPQHF.

The chain recombines TRBV28 with TRBJ2-7; the D is unclear. CDR1 is MDHEN and CDR2 is SYDVKM in the germline V gene. The CDR3 has 14 amino acids. V lost 2 bases to trimming and J lost 6 bases, with 14 bases between them. The CDR3 DNA sequence: TGTGCCAGCAGTTTACGGCGCCCTTCGGGCGAGCAGTACTTC. Its translation: CASSLRRPSGEQYF.

CDR3 in DNA: TGTGCCAGCAGTTTACAGGGGGCGAATTACGAGCAGTACTTC. Translated, it gives CASSLQGANYEQYF. The J gene is TRBJ2-7, the V gene TRBV27; TRBD1 matches 8 bases. The trim removed 2 bases at V and 4 bases at J, leaving 4 bases unmatched. This CDR3 has 14 residues. Germline V gene data show CDR1 as MNHEY and CDR2 as SMNVEV (reference sequence).

This clone was observed a few times. The chain joins TRBV2 to TRBJ1-3; no clear D gene. The CDR3 spans 15 residues. V shed 5 bases and J shed 0 bases, with 11 bases lying between them. Per the germline V gene, CDR1 is SNHLY and CDR2 is FYNNEI. The CDR3 sequence is CASSSQTFSGNTIYF. The CDR3 nucleotides are TGTGCCAGCAGTTCCCAGACATTCTCTGGAAACACCATATATTTT.

The genes are TRBV4-1 and TRBJ2-5; 7 bases map to TRBD1. The V and J ends lost 3 bases and 1 base, in that order; junction bases with no gene match: 11. This CDR3 is 17 amino acids long. Germline lookup yields CDR1 MGHRA and CDR2 YSYEKL. CDR3 DNA sequence: TGCGCCAGCAGCCACGTGGGACAGTCATTGGCCCAAGAGACCCAGTACTTC. It specifies CASSHVGQSLAQETQYF.

This chain connects TRBV6-5 to TRBJ1-1; D remains ambiguous. The CDR3 is 14 amino acids. V was pared by 0 bases and J by 1 base, with 6 bases between. From germline, CDR1 is MNHEY and CDR2 SVGAGI. The CDR3: CASSYSGGNTEAFF. CDR3 bases: TGTGCCAGCAGTTACTCAGGCGGGAACACTGAAGCTTTCTTT.

The V and J genes are TRBV14 and TRBJ2-1, with 8 bases fitting TRBD2. The CDR3 is 16 amino acids. From germline, CDR1 is SGHDN and CDR2 FVKESK. The J segment lost 4 bases and the V segment lost 3 bases, leaving 8 bases of the junction unmatched. DNA for the CDR3: TGTGCCAGCAGCCAGTCCGAAGCGGGAGCGTACAATGAGCAGTTCTTC. This gives the protein CASSQSEAGAYNEQFF.

This chain joins TRBV7-2 and TRBJ2-5; possibly TRBD1 or TRBD2 for D (5 bases each). The J call may not be correct, given that the DNA end is closer to TRBJ2-7. The CDR3 extends over 15 amino acids. Germline CDR1 reads SGHTA; CDR2 reads FQGNSA. The CDR3, as DNA: TGTGCCAGCAGCCCGACAGTAACTAGCTCCTACGAGCAGTACTTC. It encodes CASSPTVTSSYEQYF.

The chain joins TRBV6-4 to TRBJ2-3; D gene uncertain. The CDR3 totals 14 residues. Germline V gene sequence: CDR1 MRHNA, CDR2 SNTAGT. Trimming took off 4 bases at V and 6 bases at J, with 14 bases between the two ends. CDR3 coding DNA: TGTGCCAGCAGTGCACTTGGTGTAGCCGATACGCAGTATTTT. It is translated as CASSALGVADTQYF.

The chain has TRBV27 and TRBJ2-5; unclear D gene. V was trimmed by 5 bases and J by 2 bases, leaving 15 bases between them. Per the germline V gene, CDR1 is MNHEY and CDR2 is SMNVEV (reference sequence). CDR3 length equals 15 residues. The CDR3: CASSRLSGPQETQYF. In DNA, the CDR3 is TGTGCCAGCAGTCGACTGTCCGGCCCTCAAGAGACCCAGTACTTC.

This clone was seen just once. The gene calls are TRBV10-3 and TRBJ2-1; maybe TRBD1 (5 bases). Trimming cost V 6 bases and J 5 bases, with 8 bases left between them. The V gene's germline CDR1 is ENHRY and CDR2 SYGVKD. The CDR3 totals 12 residues. The CDR3 region has the DNA TGTGCCATCAGGGACAACGACAATGAGCAGTTCTTC. This encodes CAIRDNDNEQFF.

The chain carries TRBV7-9 and TRBJ2-2; tentatively, D is TRBD2 (7 bases). This CDR3 spans 15 amino acids. Germline assignment: CDR1 SEHNR and CDR2 FQNEAQ (reference sequence). V was shortened by 3 bases and J by 5 bases, with 13 bases between the two germline ends. In DNA, the CDR3 is TGTGCCAGCAGCTTGGGGGGGCGGTGGACCGGGGAGCTGTTTTTT. This translates into CASSLGGRWTGELFF.

In its sample, this clone was seen a few times. The V and J genes are TRBV27 and TRBJ2-3, with D possibly being TRBD2 (5 bases). V was cut by 6 bases and J by 7 bases, with 11 bases left in between. The CDR3 totals 12 residues. Germline assignment: CDR1 MNHEY and CDR2 SMNVEV (reference sequence). The CDR3 loop reads CASRRGLNTQYF. The CDR3 nucleotides read TGTGCCAGCAGACGCGGACTCAATACGCAGTATTTT.

A remark on this clone: At one of its ends the junction is not consistent with the germline gene, which may arise from a read error. The chain is built from TRBV7-7 and TRBJ2-2, with D possibly being TRBD2 (6 bases). The CDR3 extends over 17 amino acids. Germline CDR1 reads SSHAT; CDR2 reads FNYEAQ (reference sequence). The CDR3 bases are TGTGCTAGCAGCCCATTACCCCGGGACCCGCGGGGCGGGGAGCTGTTTTTT. It encodes CASSPLPRDPRGGELFF. Using reference TRBV7-7 and TRBJ2-2 for the parts outside the CDR3, the full variable domain is GAGVSQSPRYKVTKRGQDVTLRCDPISSHATLYWYQQALGQGPEFLTYFNYEAQPDKSGLPSDRFSAERPEGSISTLTIQRTEQRDSAMYRCASSPLPRDPRGGELFFGEGSRLTVL.

In this sample, this clone turned up a few times. This sequence joins TRBV28 and TRBJ2-3; 12 positions agree with TRBD1. Germline lookup yields CDR1 MDHEN and CDR2 SYDVKM. The CDR3 is 15 residues long. V shed 5 bases, J shed 5 bases, and the junction held 5 bases outside the gene matches. CDR3 DNA sequence: TGTGCCAGCAGTCCCGGGGACAGGGGGCAAGATACGCAGTATTTT. This encodes CASSPGDRGQDTQYF.

V is TRBV19 and J is TRBJ2-5, with TRBD2 identical over 9 bases. V shed 3 bases and J 2 bases; nucleotides not matched to a gene: 4. This CDR3 region has 15 residues. The germline CDR1 and CDR2 sequences are LNHDA and SQIVND (reference sequence). The CDR3 is CASSMWLAGQETQYF. The CDR3 DNA reads as TGTGCCAGTAGTATGTGGCTAGCGGGACAAGAGACCCAGTACTTC. Full variable domain (missing parts from reference TRBV19 and TRBJ2-5): DGGITQSPKYLFRKEGQNVTLSCEQNLNHDAMYWYRQDPGQGLRLIYYSQIVNDFQKGDIAEGYSVSREKKESFPLTVTSAQKNPTAFYLCASSMWLAGQETQYFGPGTRLLVL.

This chain connects TRBV10-1 to TRBJ2-1; 7 positions match TRBD2. V lost 6 bases, J lost 0 bases, and 8 bases stayed unmatched. Germline assignment: CDR1 WNHNN and CDR2 SYGVQD (reference sequence). The CDR3 is made up of 16 amino acids. Here the CDR3 DNA reads TGCGCCAGCAGACGCTACGGGAGGAGCTCCTACAATGAGCAGTTCTTC. Protein: CASRRYGRSSYNEQFF.

The V and J genes are TRBV28 and TRBJ1-2, with D maybe TRBD1 (5 bases). This CDR3 contains 12 residues. Trimming shortened V by 6 bases and J by 5 bases, and 10 bases separated the two germline ends. Germline V gives CDR1 MDHEN, CDR2 SYDVKM. The CDR3: CASRPTGYGYTF. CDR3 sequence (DNA): TGTGCCAGCAGACCTACAGGATATGGCTACACCTTC.

This rearrangement joins TRBV6-1 to TRBJ1-2; TRBD1 might be the D (5 bases). The CDR3 has 14 amino acids. Germline CDR1 and CDR2: MNHNS and SASEGT. Trimming shortened V by 2 bases and J by 4 bases, and 11 bases separated the two germline ends. The DNA of the CDR3 is TGTGCCAGCAGTGAACCTCAGGGATTCTATGGCTACACCTTC. Translated: CASSEPQGFYGYTF.

V and J are TRBV7-6 and TRBJ2-7, with no clear D. This CDR3 is 13 amino acids long. The ends were cut back, 3 bases at V and 6 bases at J, with 12 bases in the middle. CDR1 is SGHVS, CDR2 FNYEAQ, per germline. CDR3 sequence reads: CASSLGYRSEQYF. In nucleotides, the CDR3 is TGTGCCAGCAGCTTGGGCTACCGCTCCGAGCAGTACTTC.

This clone occurred a few times. The chain links TRBV19 to TRBJ2-1; 11 bases agree with TRBD2. Per the germline V gene, CDR1 is LNHDA and CDR2 is SQIVND (reference sequence). The length of the CDR3 is 14 residues. V lost 4 bases to trimming and J lost 6 bases; unmatched junction nucleotides: 2. The CDR3, as DNA: TGTGCCAGTAGTAAGACTAGCGGGATCAATGAGCAGTTCTTC. Encoded protein: CASSKTSGINEQFF. The variable domain in full, completed from reference TRBV19 and TRBJ2-1, reads DGGITQSPKYLFRKEGQNVTLSCEQNLNHDAMYWYRQDPGQGLRLIYYSQIVNDFQKGDIAEGYSVSREKKESFPLTVTSAQKNPTAFYLCASSKTSGINEQFFGPGTRLTVL.

A remark on this clone: An end of the junction does not agree with germline; a read error may underlie this. The chain is built from TRBV7-7 and TRBJ2-3, with a tentative D call TRBD2 (6 bases). From germline, CDR1 is SSHAT and CDR2 FNYEAQ (reference sequence). The CDR3 loop spans 15 amino acids. The chain's CDR3 is CASSLGDSSTDTQYF. CDR3 DNA: TGTGCTAGCAGCTTAGGGGACTCTAGCACAGATACGCAGTATTTT.

The chain couples TRBV2 to TRBJ2-2; the match to TRBD2 covers 9 bases. V dropped 6 bases and J dropped 7; count of bases not matched to a gene: 9. This CDR3 has 15 amino acids. Germline V lookup: CDR1 SNHLY, CDR2 FYNNEI. CDR3 loop: CASSWSAGGNGELFF. The CDR3 nucleotides read TGTGCCAGCAGCTGGTCCGCGGGAGGGAACGGGGAGCTGTTTTTT.

The chain is built from TRBV28 and TRBJ2-7; D perhaps matches TRBD2 (5 bases). CDR1 is MDHEN and CDR2 is SYDVKM in the germline V gene. The CDR3 length is 14 residues. The V end was cut by 5 bases, the J end by 0 bases, with 11 bases between. The CDR3 sequence: CASSGGRSSYEQYF. In DNA form, the CDR3 reads TGTGCCAGCAGTGGAGGCCGGAGCTCCTACGAGCAGTACTTC. Using reference TRBV28 and TRBJ2-7 for the parts outside the CDR3, the full variable domain is DVKVTQSSRYLVKRTGEKVFLECVQDMDHENMFWYRQDPGLGLRLIYFSYDVKMKEKGDIPEGYSVSREKKERFSLILESASTNQTSMYLCASSGGRSSYEQYFGPGTRLTVT.

CDR3: CASSTRDRYTEAFF. The CDR3 DNA sequence: TGTGCCAGCAGTACCCGGGACAGGTACACTGAAGCTTTCTTT. The gene calls are TRBV11-1 and TRBJ1-1, with TRBD1 matching over 8 bases. Germline values: CDR1 SGHAT, CDR2 FQDESV (reference sequence). V was clipped by 6 bases and J by 3 bases; unmatched bases: 6. The CDR3 loop spans 14 amino acids.

The rearrangement joins TRBV27 to TRBJ2-7, with D maybe TRBD2 (7 bases). V gave up 8 bases and J gave up 3 bases, with 14 bases separating them. This CDR3 is 13 amino acids long. The germline CDR1 and CDR2 sequences are MNHEY and SMNVEV (reference sequence). CDR3 residues: CASHAGGLYEQYF. DNA for the CDR3: TGTGCCAGCCACGCCGGGGGGCTCTACGAGCAGTACTTC.

This clone was counted a few times. CDR3 DNA sequence: TGTGCCAGCAGCTCACAGGGACTAGGGGGCACAGATACGCAGTATTTT. The encoded protein is CASSSQGLGGTDTQYF. This chain joins TRBV7-9 and TRBJ2-3; 8 bases match TRBD2. From germline, CDR1 is SEHNR and CDR2 FQNEAQ (reference sequence). This CDR3 spans 16 amino acids. The ends lost 4 bases at V and 1 base at J; junction bases unmatched: 7. Using reference TRBV7-9 and TRBJ2-3 for the parts outside the CDR3, the full variable domain is DTGVSQNPRHKITKRGQNVTFRCDPISEHNRLYWYRQTLGQGPEFLTYFQNEAQLEKSRLLSDRFSAERPKGSFSTLEIQRTEQGDSAMYLCASSSQGLGGTDTQYFGPGTRLTVL.

The chain employs TRBV7-9 and TRBJ2-3; D might be TRBD1 (6 bases). Germline V CDR1 and CDR2: SEHNR, FQNEAQ (reference sequence). The CDR3 extends over 15 amino acids. V was clipped by 3 bases and J by 3 bases, with 13 bases between them. The CDR3: CASSFSRGGTDTQYF. Here the CDR3 DNA reads TGTGCCAGCAGCTTCTCCAGGGGTGGGACAGATACGCAGTATTTT.